The present entry profiles one TCR beta chain with its context. The data belong to a study of blood T cell repertoires in COVID-19. Overall study: Sites in the United States, Italy and Spain provided acute and convalescent COVID-19 samples. T cells, B-cell-depleted T cells, or PBMCs supplied cDNA or gDNA.

In the original processing: Quantification of nucleated cells was approximated via reference gene primer amplification. Measured with immunoSEQ multiplex PCR; TCRdb has only the in-frame clones, and not every one. V, J and clone size are taken as reported in that table, and D and trimming were inferred from the DNA itself. The sample contains 120,000 or so clones, just over 75% of which appear only once. Germline V gene lookup returns CDR1 SGHAT and CDR2 FQNNGV. The CDR3 is 14 amino acids. V shed 4 bases and J shed 4 bases, with 11 bases lying between them. Material for sequencing was peripheral blood. The source of this sequence is a woman over 75 with acute or convalescent COVID-19. J is TRBJ1-3 and V is TRBV11-2, with D possibly TRBD1 on 6 matching bases. The CDR3: CASSSPGQGNTIYF. CDR3 nucleotides: TGTGCCAGCAGCTCACCGGGACAAGGAAACACCATATATTTT.